One and the same sample provided the 14 T cell receptor beta chains below, sequenced in a study of blood T cell repertoires in COVID-19. Repertoires were generated with immunoSEQ multiplex PCR, while TCRdb's copy carries only in-frame clones and drops some. The sample contains about 100,000 clones, over 80% of which appear only once. The sequencing input was peripheral blood. Receptors originate from a man between 65 and 85 years old with active or convalescent COVID-19.

The chain's CDR3 is CASSRRQGGFEAFF. CDR3 DNA: TGTGCCAGCAGCCGAAGACAGGGAGGTTTCGAAGCTTTCTTT. The rearrangement links TRBV27 to TRBJ1-1, with 7 positions matching TRBD1. The CDR3 has 14 residues. Germline V gene lookup returns CDR1 MNHEY and CDR2 SMNVEV (reference sequence). The trim removed 6 bases at V and 8 bases at J, leaving 12 bases unmatched.

The chain is built from TRBV7-2 and TRBJ2-1; 11 nucleotides align to TRBD2. The CDR3 covers 17 residues. J was trimmed by 2 bases and V by 3 bases; bases with no gene match: 6. CDR1 is SGHTA, CDR2 FQGNSA, per germline. CDR3 bases: TGTGCCAGCAGCTTGCTCTTTAGCGGGGGGGCCTACAATGAGCAGTTCTTC. This gives the protein CASSLLFSGGAYNEQFF. The whole variable domain, remainder taken from reference TRBV7-2 and TRBJ2-1, is GAGVSQSPSNKVTEKGKDVELRCDPISGHTALYWYRQSLGQGLEFLIYFQGNSAPDKSGLPSDRFSAERTGGSVSTLTIQRTQQEDSAVYLCASSLLFSGGAYNEQFFGPGTRLTVL.

The chain combines TRBV19 with TRBJ1-1; 9 positions agree with TRBD1. V trimming: 5 bases; J trimming: 0 bases; junction bases outside the gene matches: 10. The CDR3 has 17 amino acids. Germline V gene data show CDR1 as LNHDA and CDR2 as SQIVND (reference sequence). The CDR3 here is CASSEGQGSFLNTEAFF. CDR3 sequence (DNA): TGTGCCAGTAGTGAGGGACAGGGAAGTTTTTTGAACACTGAAGCTTTCTTT. Variable domain in full (rest from reference TRBV19 and TRBJ1-1): DGGITQSPKYLFRKEGQNVTLSCEQNLNHDAMYWYRQDPGQGLRLIYYSQIVNDFQKGDIAEGYSVSREKKESFPLTVTSAQKNPTAFYLCASSEGQGSFLNTEAFFGQGTRLTVV.

CDR3 nucleotides: TGTGCCAGCAGTTTAGCGGGGGGGAACATTCAGTACTTC. Translation: CASSLAGGNIQYF. The gene calls are TRBV12-3 or TRBV12-4 and TRBJ2-4; 7 positions agree with TRBD2. V was pared by 0 bases and J by 7 bases, with 0 bases of the junction left unmatched. The CDR3 totals 13 residues.

This sequence joins TRBV6-6 and TRBJ1-1; D may be TRBD1 (5 bases). The CDR3 length is 14 residues. Germline lookup yields CDR1 MNHNY and CDR2 SVGAGI (reference sequence). V was clipped by 7 bases and J by 5 bases, with 17 bases between them. The CDR3 protein is CASTPGGTVTEAFF. The CDR3 coding sequence is TGTGCCAGCACCCCGGGGGGTACGGTGACTGAAGCTTTCTTT.

This clone came up once. V and J are TRBV7-2 and TRBJ2-5; tentative D call: TRBD1 (6 bases). V was pared by 2 bases and J by 9 bases, with 19 bases between. Germline-derived CDR1 and CDR2 are SGHTA and FQGNSA. The CDR3 totals 15 residues. Written as DNA, the CDR3 is TGTGCCAGCAGCTTAAAGGCCGGACAGCAAATGGCCCAGTACTTC. Its protein product is CASSLKAGQQMAQYF. The full variable domain, completed using reference TRBV7-2 and TRBJ2-5, is GAGVSQSPSNKVTEKGKDVELRCDPISGHTALYWYRQSLGQGLEFLIYFQGNSAPDKSGLPSDRFSAERTGGSVSTLTIQRTQQEDSAVYLCASSLKAGQQMAQYFGPGTRLLVL.

The V and J genes are TRBV7-9 and TRBJ2-7; D remains unclear. The CDR3 is 12 residues long. Trimming took off 5 bases at V and 6 bases at J, with 11 bases between the two ends. The germline V gene has CDR1 SEHNR and CDR2 FQNEAQ (reference sequence). The CDR3 protein is CASSPWQIEQYF. The DNA for the CDR3 is TGTGCCAGCAGCCCCTGGCAGATCGAGCAGTACTTC. Filled out from reference TRBV7-9 and TRBJ2-7, the complete variable domain reads DTGVSQNPRHKITKRGQNVTFRCDPISEHNRLYWYRQTLGQGPEFLTYFQNEAQLEKSRLLSDRFSAERPKGSFSTLEIQRTEQGDSAMYLCASSPWQIEQYFGPGTRLTVT.

This chain connects TRBV19 to TRBJ2-7; weak D call: TRBD2 (5 bases). V lost 10 bases and J 3 bases, leaving 25 bases between the germline ends. Germline lookup yields CDR1 LNHDA and CDR2 SQIVND (reference sequence). The CDR3 is 16 amino acids. The CDR3 sequence is CATRLDFPGRFYEQYF. For the CDR3, the DNA is TGTGCCACCCGCTTGGACTTCCCTGGTCGGTTCTACGAGCAGTACTTC. Full variable domain (outside the CDR3, taken from reference TRBV19 and TRBJ2-7): DGGITQSPKYLFRKEGQNVTLSCEQNLNHDAMYWYRQDPGQGLRLIYYSQIVNDFQKGDIAEGYSVSREKKESFPLTVTSAQKNPTAFYLCATRLDFPGRFYEQYFGPGTRLTVT.

This chain uses TRBV6-5 with TRBJ2-1; 9 bases are shared with TRBD1. CDR1 and CDR2 (germline): MNHEY, SVGAGI. V dropped 2 bases and J dropped 8; count of bases not matched to a gene: 10. This CDR3 is built from 16 residues. The CDR3 here is CASSYAITGGKYEQFF. CDR3 bases: TGTGCCAGCAGTTACGCTATTACAGGGGGCAAATATGAGCAGTTCTTC.

The rearrangement links TRBV6-5 to TRBJ1-6, with D possibly TRBD1 on 5 matching bases. This CDR3 contains 13 residues. The ends were cut back, 7 bases at V and 9 bases at J, with 13 bases in the middle. CDR1 MNHEY and CDR2 SVGAGI come from the germline V gene. CDR3 nucleotides: TGTGCCAGCACTCAGGGCTCTACTTCACCCCTCCACTTT. Its translation is CASTQGSTSPLHF.

This clone was counted once. The chain employs TRBV10-3 and TRBJ1-2, with 10 bases lining up with TRBD1. Germline V gene sequence: CDR1 ENHRY, CDR2 SYGVKD. The J segment lost 2 bases and the V segment lost 4 bases, leaving 1 base of the junction unmatched. The CDR3 length is 14 residues. The DNA of the CDR3 is TGTGCCATCAGTGGGGGACAGGGGAACTATGGCTACACCTTC. Translation: CAISGGQGNYGYTF.

V and J are TRBV7-9 and TRBJ2-7; 11 nucleotides line up with TRBD2. Germline CDR1 is SEHNR and CDR2 is FQNEAQ (reference sequence). V lost 3 bases and J lost 3; bases outside the gene matches: 7. This CDR3 has 16 amino acids. Here the CDR3 reads CASSLPLGLAVYEQYF. The CDR3 region has the DNA TGTGCCAGCAGCTTGCCCCTGGGACTAGCGGTCTACGAGCAGTACTTC.

The rearrangement links TRBV2 to TRBJ2-6; D not resolved. Trimming took 6 bases from V and 3 from J, leaving 9 bases between them. The CDR3 runs 14 residues. CDR1 SNHLY and CDR2 FYNNEI come from the germline V gene. The CDR3 DNA reads as TGTGCCAGCAGCCAGGATGGTGGGGCCAACGTCCTGACTTTC. As protein: CASSQDGGANVLTF.

This clone was counted once. The gene calls are TRBV28 and TRBJ2-7; a possible D gene is TRBD1 (5 bases). The CDR3 sequence is 12 residues long. Germline values: CDR1 MDHEN, CDR2 SYDVKM. V lost 8 bases and J 0 bases, leaving 8 bases between the germline ends. The CDR3 reads CASERGSYEQYF. Written as DNA, the CDR3 is TGTGCCAGCGAAAGGGGCTCCTACGAGCAGTACTTC.